The entry below gives a single T cell receptor beta chain sequence along with its context. The CDR3 consists of 18 residues. The V segment lost 0 bases and the J segment 7 bases; nucleotides outside the gene matches: 10. Germline V gene sequence: CDR1 SGHDN, CDR2 FVKESK. The entry originates in a study of blood T cell repertoires in COVID-19. Looking at the study overall: T cells, B-cell-depleted T cells, or PBMCs provided the cDNA or gDNA that served as material.

In the authors' methods: Estimated nucleated cell counts came from reference gene primer amplification. Generated by immunoSEQ multiplex PCR, the TCRdb table keeps only in-frame clones and is missing some. Clone size and the V and J calls come from that table; the DNA yielded D and trimming. The sample shows around 500,000 clones, 70% to 90% of them seen only once. The sequence was collected from a human donor in a cohort sampled during active COVID-19. The specimen was peripheral blood. This chain uses TRBV14 with TRBJ1-6, with 9 nucleotides matching TRBD1. Written as DNA, the CDR3 is TGTGCCAGCAGCCAAGATTGGGGATACAGGGGGCACAATTCACCCCTCCACTTT. It is translated as CASSQDWGYRGHNSPLHF.